This T cell receptor (beta chain) was documented in a study of T cell responses to AZD1222 COVID-19 vaccine. General study points: A mostly white British donor set with more females was recruited, and clonal diversity was possibly underestimated. In all cases, repertoires were sampled only after the peak T cell response. Just 5 to 7 people given AZD1222 tested seropositive at baseline.

Germline V gene sequence: CDR1 MDHEN, CDR2 SYDVKM. Trimming left V 8 bases short and J 1 base short, with 18 bases between. The CDR3 length is 16 residues. This clone was detected once. Its antigen is as yet unknown. Profiled with immunoSEQ multiplex PCR; TCRdb holds only in-frame clones, not every one. The table has tens of thousands of clones, about four fifths seen once. The origin of this receptor is an adult in good health. This sample comprised peripheral blood, obtained on day 0 of AZD1222 vaccination. The V call is TRBV28, the J call TRBJ2-4; unclear D gene. The CDR3 is CASARAAPKAKNIQYF. The DNA of the CDR3 is TGTGCCAGCGCCCGGGCAGCCCCGAAGGCCAAAAACATTCAGTACTTC. Filled out from reference TRBV28 and TRBJ2-4, the complete variable domain reads DVKVTQSSRYLVKRTGEKVFLECVQDMDHENMFWYRQDPGLGLRLIYFSYDVKMKEKGDIPEGYSVSREKKERFSLILESASTNQTSMYLCASARAAPKAKNIQYFGAGTRLSVL.